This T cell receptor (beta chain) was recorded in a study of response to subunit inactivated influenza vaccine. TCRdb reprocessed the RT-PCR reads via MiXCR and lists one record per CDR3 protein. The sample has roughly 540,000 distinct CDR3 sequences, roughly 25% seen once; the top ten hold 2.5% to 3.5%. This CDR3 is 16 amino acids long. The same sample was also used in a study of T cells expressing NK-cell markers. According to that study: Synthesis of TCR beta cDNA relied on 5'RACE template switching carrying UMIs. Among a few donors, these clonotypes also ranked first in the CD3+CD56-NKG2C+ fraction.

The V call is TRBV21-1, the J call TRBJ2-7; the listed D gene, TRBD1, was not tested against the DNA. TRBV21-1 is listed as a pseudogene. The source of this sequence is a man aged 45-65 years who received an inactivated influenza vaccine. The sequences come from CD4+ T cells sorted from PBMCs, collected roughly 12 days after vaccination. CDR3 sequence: CASSIMPGPWVGEQYF. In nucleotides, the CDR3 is TGTGCCAGCAGCATCATGCCGGGGCCTTGGGTCGGCGAGCAGTACTTC.